A selection of T cell receptor beta chains follows, all from one sample in a study of cytomegalovirus exposure and HLA in healthy donors. Data came from immunoSEQ multiplex PCR; TCRdb stores just in-frame clones and leaves some out. Among around 99,000 clones listed, about 86% were seen once. The sample comprised PBMCs. These receptors all come from a woman aged 25 to 39 in good health and CMV-seronegative. Both conserved end residues are part of each CDR3. The D gene is left open where the match is weak. Some rows have no size entry. The others give once, few or many, or a class for an expanded clone.

D gene,V gene,clone size,J gene,CDR3 protein,CDR3 DNA
-,TRBV28,-,TRBJ2-7,CASSLGTSRGYEQYF,TGTGCCAGCAGTTTAGGGACATCGAGGGGCTACGAGCAGTACTTC
-,TRBV11-3,-,TRBJ2-7,CASSLEAGSNHEQYF,TGTGCCAGCAGCTTAGAGGCGGGATCAAATCACGAGCAGTACTTC
-,TRBV6-5,-,TRBJ2-7,CASSKRVGSYEQYF,TGTGCCAGCAGCAAGCGGGTTGGGTCCTACGAGCAGTACTTC
TRBD2,TRBV6-5,-,TRBJ2-7,CASRHTSGLMDEQYF,TGTGCCAGCAGGCATACTAGCGGGCTGATGGACGAGCAGTACTTC
-,TRBV15,-,TRBJ2-2,CATSRYNGELFF,TGTGCCACCAGCAGATACAACGGGGAGCTGTTTTTT
TRBD1,TRBV28,-,TRBJ1-3,CASSFLLQGPGNTIYF,TGTGCCAGCAGTTTCCTCCTACAGGGGCCAGGAAACACCATATATTTT
-,TRBV5-1,-,TRBJ1-1,CASSLGGRLNTEAFF,TGCGCCAGCAGCTTGGGTGGCAGATTGAACACTGAAGCTTTCTTT
-,TRBV6-5,-,TRBJ1-1,CASIRGTEAFF,TGTGCCAGCATTCGGGGGACTGAAGCTTTCTTT
TRBD2,TRBV30,-,TRBJ2-5,CAWSGGASGQETQYF,TGTGCCTGGAGTGGGGGCGCTAGCGGCCAAGAGACCCAGTACTTC
TRBD1,TRBV6-1,-,TRBJ1-2,CASSEAPSGGAGFNYGYTF,TGTGCCAGCAGTGAAGCGCCGTCAGGGGGCGCGGGTTTCAACTATGGCTACACCTTC
-,TRBV11-3,-,TRBJ2-7,CASSLRPNYEQYF,TGTGCCAGCAGCTTGAGGCCTAACTACGAGCAGTACTTC
TRBD2,TRBV29-1,-,TRBJ2-1,CSVVGRESNEQFF,TGCAGCGTTGTCGGGCGGGAGTCCAATGAGCAGTTCTTC
-,TRBV25-1,-,TRBJ2-1,CASSPGGSSYNEQFF,TGTGCCAGCAGCCCTGGCGGCAGCTCCTACAATGAGCAGTTCTTC
TRBD2,TRBV19,-,TRBJ2-3,CASSITGLAGEGDTQYF,TGTGCCAGTAGTATAACCGGACTAGCGGGAGAGGGAGATACGCAGTATTTT
-,TRBV6-6,-,TRBJ2-3,CASSLISDTQYF,TGTGCCAGCAGCTTAATCTCAGATACGCAGTATTTT
-,TRBV6-5,-,TRBJ1-2,CASSQGPNLYFYTF,TGTGCCAGCAGTCAGGGCCCCAACCTTTACTTCTACACCTTC
-,TRBV7-2,-,TRBJ2-2,CASSLAPAGGTGELFF,TGTGCCAGCAGCTTAGCCCCAGCTGGGGGGACCGGGGAGCTGTTTTTT
-,TRBV27,-,TRBJ2-7,CASRGLTYYEQYF,TGTGCCAGCAGGGGACTGACCTACTACGAGCAGTACTTC
-,TRBV11-2,-,TRBJ2-3,CASSFLARATDTQYF,TGTGCCAGCAGCTTCTTGGCCCGAGCGACAGATACGCAGTATTTT
-,TRBV27,-,TRBJ2-5,CASRDTRRGRAETQYF,TGTGCCAGCAGGGATACTCGGAGGGGGCGGGCAGAGACCCAGTACTTC
-,TRBV18,few,TRBJ2-3,CASSPEGGTQYF,TGTGCCAGCTCACCAGAAGGGGGTACGCAGTATTTT
TRBD2,TRBV7-9,-,TRBJ2-3,CASGPLREGTDTQYF,TGTGCCAGCGGGCCTTTGCGGGAGGGTACAGATACGCAGTATTTT
TRBD2,TRBV19,-,TRBJ2-5,CASTPSGSWAETQYF,TGTGCCAGTACCCCTAGCGGGAGCTGGGCGGAGACCCAGTACTTC
TRBD2,TRBV6-6,-,TRBJ2-3,CASSPSWGGSTDTQYF,TGTGCCAGCAGCCCCTCCTGGGGGGGTAGCACAGATACGCAGTATTTT
TRBD1,TRBV19,-,TRBJ2-1,CASIQTGVSATPHGEQFF,TGTGCCAGTATCCAGACAGGGGTGAGCGCTACACCCCACGGTGAGCAGTTCTTC
-,TRBV2,-,TRBJ2-7,CAGKRSSGHQYEQYF,TGTGCCGGCAAGAGGTCTTCGGGACACCAATACGAGCAGTACTTC
-,TRBV2,-,TRBJ1-5,CASNPGMNYLLSNQPQHF,TGTGCCAGCAATCCAGGGATGAACTACTTACTTAGCAATCAGCCCCAGCATTTT
TRBD2,TRBV19,-,TRBJ2-7,CASSEGLAGRSSYEQYF,TGTGCCAGTAGTGAAGGACTAGCGGGAAGGAGCTCCTACGAGCAGTACTTC
TRBD1,TRBV6-1,few,TRBJ2-6,CASSGGDRGLSGANVLTF,TGTGCCAGCAGTGGAGGGGACAGGGGGCTTTCTGGGGCCAACGTCCTGACTTTC